The 9 T cell receptor beta chains reported below all come from one sample, sequenced in a study of identical twins. MiXCR, applied by TCRdb to the 5' RACE reads, yields one record per CDR3 protein. The repertoire includes roughly 240,000 distinct CDR3 sequences, roughly 7.5% of them detected once, and under 6.5% sits in the top ten. These sequences were also reported in another study, on yellow fever vaccine responses in identical twins.

The specimen sequenced was CD8+ T cells sorted from blood. Receptors originate from a woman between 18 and 29 years old in good health.

The chain carries TRBV24-1 and TRBJ1-1; D gene uncertain. This CDR3 comprises 12 residues. Germline values: CDR1 KGHDR, CDR2 SFDVKD. Trimming cost V 5 bases and J 1 base, with 4 bases left between them. In DNA, the CDR3 is TGTGCCACCAGTGGAACGAACACTGAAGCTTTCTTT. It encodes CATSGTNTEAFF.

This clonotype was seen ten or more times. CDR3 nucleotides: TGTGCCAGCAGTTTAGGGACAGGGATCTATGGCTACACCTTC. Its protein product is CASSLGTGIYGYTF. This chain connects TRBV12-3 or TRBV12-4 to TRBJ1-2; the match to TRBD1 covers 8 bases. The V and J ends lost 1 base and 4 bases, in that order; junction bases with no gene match: 2. The CDR3 runs 14 residues.

This clonotype was recorded many times. V gene TRBV12-3 or TRBV12-4 combines with J gene TRBJ2-3; D possibly corresponds to TRBD2 (6 bases). The CDR3 runs to 14 residues. Trimming left V 3 bases short and J 2 bases short, with 9 bases between. In DNA form, the CDR3 reads TGTGCCAGCAGTTTCGGGGGTGTCACAGATACGCAGTATTTT. Protein sequence: CASSFGGVTDTQYF.

This clonotype was seen more than once but under ten times. The rearrangement joins TRBV6-4 to TRBJ2-1; 8 bases match TRBD1. Germline CDR1 is MRHNA and CDR2 is SNTAGT. V shed 6 bases, J shed 8 bases, and the junction held 9 bases outside the gene matches. This CDR3 has 14 residues. The CDR3 DNA sequence: TGTGCCAGCAGCCAAACAGGGGGTATGGATGAGCAGTTCTTC. It translates to CASSQTGGMDEQFF.

The chain has TRBV29-1 and TRBJ2-7; D unclear. Germline loops: CDR1 SQVTM, CDR2 ANQGSEA. The V and J ends lost 7 bases and 2 bases respectively, with 15 bases between them. This CDR3 contains 13 residues. In DNA form, the CDR3 reads TGCAGCGCCCATGGACGAGGACCCTACGAGCAGTACTTC. Translating gives CSAHGRGPYEQYF.

This clonotype came up a few times. The gene calls are TRBV15 and TRBJ2-1; 10 bases map to TRBD2. Germline trimming cut 2 bases from V and 3 bases from J; bases unmatched to any gene: 4. Germline lookup yields CDR1 LNHNV and CDR2 YYDKDF (reference sequence). The CDR3 totals 16 residues. DNA for the CDR3: TGTGCCACCAGCAGACTAGCGGGAGTTATCTACAATGAGCAGTTCTTC. Encoded protein: CATSRLAGVIYNEQFF.

This clonotype was observed many times. This chain uses TRBV28 with TRBJ2-3; no clear D gene. V lost 3 bases, J lost 0 bases, and 10 bases lay in between. In germline, CDR1 is MDHEN, CDR2 SYDVKM. The CDR3 sequence is 15 residues long. Here the CDR3 reads CASSFGLGSTDTQYF. CDR3 nucleotides: TGTGCCAGCAGTTTCGGGCTAGGTAGCACAGATACGCAGTATTTT. Complete variable domain (other parts from reference TRBV28 and TRBJ2-3): DVKVTQSSRYLVKRTGEKVFLECVQDMDHENMFWYRQDPGLGLRLIYFSYDVKMKEKGDIPEGYSVSREKKERFSLILESASTNQTSMYLCASSFGLGSTDTQYFGPGTRLTVL.

This clonotype turned up a few times. The chain is built from TRBV27 and TRBJ2-7; D may correspond to TRBD1 or TRBD2 (5 bases each). Trimming shortened V by 2 bases and J by 3 bases, and 11 bases separated the two germline ends. This CDR3 comprises 14 residues. Germline V CDR1 and CDR2: MNHEY, SMNVEV (reference sequence). CDR3 in DNA: TGTGCCAGCAGTTTAGTTGGGACGGACTACGAGCAGTACTTC. Translated: CASSLVGTDYEQYF.

This clonotype has a count of ten or more. The V and J genes are TRBV29-1 and TRBJ2-7; 7 nucleotides agree with TRBD2. V was clipped by 6 bases and J by 3 bases; unmatched bases: 8. Germline CDR1 SQVTM, CDR2 ANQGSEA. CDR3 length: 13 amino acids. CDR3 region: CSVLLTSHYEQYF. As DNA, the CDR3 is TGCAGCGTCCTCCTGACTAGCCACTACGAGCAGTACTTC.